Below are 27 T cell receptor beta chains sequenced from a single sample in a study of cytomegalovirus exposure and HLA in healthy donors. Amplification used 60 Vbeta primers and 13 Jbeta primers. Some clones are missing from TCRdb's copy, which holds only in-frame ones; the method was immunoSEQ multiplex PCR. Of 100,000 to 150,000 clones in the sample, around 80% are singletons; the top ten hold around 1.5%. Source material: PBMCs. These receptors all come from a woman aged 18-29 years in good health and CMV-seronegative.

The CDR3 here is CASTSSGGETEAFF. Written as DNA, the CDR3 is TGTGCCAGCACCTCCTCCGGGGGTGAGACTGAAGCTTTCTTT. The chain uses TRBV28 and TRBJ1-1, with D possibly matching TRBD1 (5 bases). Deletions cut 7 bases from V and 5 bases from J, with 17 bases between. This CDR3 comprises 14 residues. The germline V gene has CDR1 MDHEN and CDR2 SYDVKM.

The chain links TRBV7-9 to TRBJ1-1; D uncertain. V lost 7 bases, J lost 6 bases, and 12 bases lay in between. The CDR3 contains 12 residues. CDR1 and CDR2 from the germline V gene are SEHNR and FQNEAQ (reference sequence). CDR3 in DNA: TGTGCCAGCACCTCGGAGGGCCCTGAAGCTTTCTTT. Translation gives CASTSEGPEAFF.

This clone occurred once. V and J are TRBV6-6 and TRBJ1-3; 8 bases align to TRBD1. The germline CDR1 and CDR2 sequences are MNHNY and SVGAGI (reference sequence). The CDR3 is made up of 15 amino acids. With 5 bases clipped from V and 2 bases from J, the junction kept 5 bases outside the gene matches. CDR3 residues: CASSTGGLTGNTIYF. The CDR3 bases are TGTGCCAGCAGTACAGGGGGTCTAACTGGAAACACCATATATTTT.

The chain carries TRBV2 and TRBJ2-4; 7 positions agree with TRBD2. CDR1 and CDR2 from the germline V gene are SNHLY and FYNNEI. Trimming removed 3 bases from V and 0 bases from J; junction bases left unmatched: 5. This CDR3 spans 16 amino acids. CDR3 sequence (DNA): TGTGCCAGCAGTGAGGTCTTAGCGGGAGCCAAAAACATTCAGTACTTC. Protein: CASSEVLAGAKNIQYF.

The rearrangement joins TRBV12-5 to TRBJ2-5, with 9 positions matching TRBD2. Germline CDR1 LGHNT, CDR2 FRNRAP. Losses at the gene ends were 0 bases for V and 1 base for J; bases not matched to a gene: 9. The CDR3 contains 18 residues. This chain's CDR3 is CASGLVVTSGRIQETQYF. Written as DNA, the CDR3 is TGTGCTAGTGGTTTGGTAGTCACTAGCGGGCGAATCCAAGAGACCCAGTACTTC.

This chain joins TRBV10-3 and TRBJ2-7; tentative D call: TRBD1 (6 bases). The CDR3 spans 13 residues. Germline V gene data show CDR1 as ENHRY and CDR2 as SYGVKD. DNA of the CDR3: TGTGCTGTGGGCGGCGCAGGGGACTACGAGCAGTACTTC. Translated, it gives CAVGGAGDYEQYF.

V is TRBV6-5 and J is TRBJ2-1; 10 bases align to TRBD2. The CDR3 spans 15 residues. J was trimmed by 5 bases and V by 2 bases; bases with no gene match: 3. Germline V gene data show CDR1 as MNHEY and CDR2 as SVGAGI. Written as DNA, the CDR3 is TGTGCCAGCAGTTACCGACTAGCGGGCCACAATGAGCAGTTCTTC. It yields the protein CASSYRLAGHNEQFF.

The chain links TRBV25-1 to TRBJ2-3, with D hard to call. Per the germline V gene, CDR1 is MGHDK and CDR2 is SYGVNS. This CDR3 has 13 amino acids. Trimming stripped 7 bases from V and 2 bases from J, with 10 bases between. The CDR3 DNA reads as TGTGCCAGCACCTTAGGAGTCACAGATACGCAGTATTTT. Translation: CASTLGVTDTQYF.

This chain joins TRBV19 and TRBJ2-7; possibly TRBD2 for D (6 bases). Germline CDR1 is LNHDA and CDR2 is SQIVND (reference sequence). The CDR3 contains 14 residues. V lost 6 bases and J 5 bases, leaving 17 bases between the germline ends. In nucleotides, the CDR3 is TGTGCCAGTAGGGGGGGTCAGGCGCTGAACGAGCAGTACTTC. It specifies CASRGGQALNEQYF.

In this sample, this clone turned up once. The CDR3 DNA is TGTGCCAGCAGCTTAGGGACTAGCGGGCTTATGGAGACCCAGTACTTC. Amino acids: CASSLGTSGLMETQYF. The V and J genes are TRBV7-8 and TRBJ2-5, with 11 bases fitting TRBD2. Per germline, CDR1 SGHVS and CDR2 FQNEAQ. Trimming cost V 1 base and J 5 bases; bases outside gene matches: 6. The CDR3 is 16 residues long.

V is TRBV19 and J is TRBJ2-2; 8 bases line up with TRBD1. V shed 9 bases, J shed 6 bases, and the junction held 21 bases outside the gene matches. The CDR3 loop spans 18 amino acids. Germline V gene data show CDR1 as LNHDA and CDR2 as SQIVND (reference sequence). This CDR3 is CARAPDRGGALRAGELFF. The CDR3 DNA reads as TGTGCCAGAGCGCCAGACAGGGGCGGTGCCCTGCGCGCCGGGGAGCTGTTTTTT.

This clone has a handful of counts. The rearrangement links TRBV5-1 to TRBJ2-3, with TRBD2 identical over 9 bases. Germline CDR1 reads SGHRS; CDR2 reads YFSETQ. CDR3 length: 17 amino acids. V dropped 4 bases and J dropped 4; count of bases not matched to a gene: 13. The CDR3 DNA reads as TGCGCCAGCAGCCTACGTCCTGGCGGGGGGGAGGCAGATACGCAGTATTTT. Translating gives CASSLRPGGGEADTQYF.

In nucleotides, the CDR3 is TGCAGCGTTGCCGGGAGCGGAAGCCGGGAAGCTTTCTTT. As protein: CSVAGSGSREAFF. The V call is TRBV29-1, the J call TRBJ1-1; D is uncertain. The V and J ends lost 4 bases and 8 bases respectively, with 17 bases between them. Germline V gene lookup returns CDR1 SQVTM and CDR2 ANQGSEA. The CDR3 runs to 13 residues.

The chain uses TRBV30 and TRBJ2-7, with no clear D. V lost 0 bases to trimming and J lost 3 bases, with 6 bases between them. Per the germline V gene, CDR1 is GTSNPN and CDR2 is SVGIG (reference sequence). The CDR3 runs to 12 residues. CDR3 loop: CAWSVSGYEQYF. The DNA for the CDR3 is TGTGCCTGGAGTGTTTCGGGCTACGAGCAGTACTTC. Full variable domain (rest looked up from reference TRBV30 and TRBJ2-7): SQTIHQWPATLVQPVGSPLSLECTVEGTSNPNLYWYRQAAGRGLQLLFYSVGIGQISSEVPQNLSASRPQDRQFILSSKKLLLSDSGFYLCAWSVSGYEQYFGPGTRLTVT.

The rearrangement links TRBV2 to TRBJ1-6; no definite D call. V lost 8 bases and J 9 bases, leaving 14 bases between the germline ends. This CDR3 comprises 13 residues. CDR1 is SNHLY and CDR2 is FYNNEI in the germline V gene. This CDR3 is CASDAGSSSPLHF. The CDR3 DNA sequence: TGTGCCAGCGACGCAGGATCGAGTTCACCCCTCCACTTT.

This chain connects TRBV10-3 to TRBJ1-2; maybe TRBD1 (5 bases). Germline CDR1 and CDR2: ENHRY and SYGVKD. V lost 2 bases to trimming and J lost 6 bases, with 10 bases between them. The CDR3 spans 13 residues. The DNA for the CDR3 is TGTGCCATCAGTGAGATGGGGGGGGATGGCTACACCTTC. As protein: CAISEMGGDGYTF.

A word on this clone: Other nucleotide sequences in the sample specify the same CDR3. In DNA form, the CDR3 reads TGTGCCTGGACCCAGCCCGTCCGGGACAGGGGAATTTTGCGCACTGAAGCTTTCTTT. It codes for CAWTQPVRDRGILRTEAFF. The J gene is TRBJ1-1, the V gene TRBV30; 10 nucleotides agree with TRBD1. Germline V gene data show CDR1 as GTSNPN and CDR2 as SVGIG (reference sequence). J gave up 4 bases and V 4 bases, and 21 bases lay outside the gene matches. The CDR3 runs to 19 residues.

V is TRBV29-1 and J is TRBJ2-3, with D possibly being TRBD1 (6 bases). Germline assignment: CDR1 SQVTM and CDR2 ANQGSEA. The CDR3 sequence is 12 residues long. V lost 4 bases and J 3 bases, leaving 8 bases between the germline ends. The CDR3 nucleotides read TGCAGCGTTGTACAGGGAACAGATACGCAGTATTTT. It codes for CSVVQGTDTQYF.

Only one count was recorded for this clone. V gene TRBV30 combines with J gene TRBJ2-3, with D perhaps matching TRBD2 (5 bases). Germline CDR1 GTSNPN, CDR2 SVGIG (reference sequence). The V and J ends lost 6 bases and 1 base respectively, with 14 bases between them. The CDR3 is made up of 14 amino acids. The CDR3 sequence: CACSGLIGTDTQYF. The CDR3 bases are TGTGCCTGCTCAGGACTCATTGGCACAGATACGCAGTATTTT. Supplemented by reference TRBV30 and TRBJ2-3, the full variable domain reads SQTIHQWPATLVQPVGSPLSLECTVEGTSNPNLYWYRQAAGRGLQLLFYSVGIGQISSEVPQNLSASRPQDRQFILSSKKLLLSDSGFYLCACSGLIGTDTQYFGPGTRLTVL.

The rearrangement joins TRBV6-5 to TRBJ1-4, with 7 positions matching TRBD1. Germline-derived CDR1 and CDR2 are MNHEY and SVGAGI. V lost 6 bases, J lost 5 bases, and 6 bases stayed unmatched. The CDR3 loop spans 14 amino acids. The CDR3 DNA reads TGTGCCAGCAGAAGACAGGGATTAAATGAAAAACTGTTTTTT. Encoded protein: CASRRQGLNEKLFF.

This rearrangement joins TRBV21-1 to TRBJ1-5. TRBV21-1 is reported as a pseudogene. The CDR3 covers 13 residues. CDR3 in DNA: TGTGCCAGCATCGTCACGAGCCTTCAGCCCCAGCATTTT. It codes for CASIVTSLQPQHF.

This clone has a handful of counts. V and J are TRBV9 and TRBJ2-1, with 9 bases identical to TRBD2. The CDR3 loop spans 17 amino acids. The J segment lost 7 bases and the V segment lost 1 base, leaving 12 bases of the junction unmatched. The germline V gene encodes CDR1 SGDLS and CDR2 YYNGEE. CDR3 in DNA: TGTGCCAGCAGCGTACGGCCACTAGCGGGTATCGGGAATGAGCAGTTCTTC. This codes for CASSVRPLAGIGNEQFF.

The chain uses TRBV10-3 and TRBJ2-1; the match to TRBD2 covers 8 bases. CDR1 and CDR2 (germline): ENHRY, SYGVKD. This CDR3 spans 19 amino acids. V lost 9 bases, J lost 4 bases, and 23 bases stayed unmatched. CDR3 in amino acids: CAIASSLGGERGIYNEQFF. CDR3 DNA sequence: TGTGCCATTGCCTCCTCGCTGGGGGGGGAGCGGGGGATTTACAATGAGCAGTTCTTC.

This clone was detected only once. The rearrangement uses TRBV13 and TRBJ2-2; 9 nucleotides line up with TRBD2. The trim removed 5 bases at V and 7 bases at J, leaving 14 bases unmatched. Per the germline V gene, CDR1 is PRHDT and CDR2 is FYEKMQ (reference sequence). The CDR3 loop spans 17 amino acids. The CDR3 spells CASSRNSGSLRSGELFF. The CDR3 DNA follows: TGTGCCAGCAGCCGAAATAGCGGGAGTTTGAGGAGCGGGGAGCTGTTTTTT.

CDR3 nucleotides: TGTGCCAGCAGCTTCAGCGGGAGGGCAGGGTACGAGCAGTACTTC. Protein: CASSFSGRAGYEQYF. This chain links TRBV5-6 with TRBJ2-7, with 10 positions matching TRBD2. CDR3 size: 15 residues. Looked up from germline, CDR1 is SGHDT and CDR2 is YYEEEE. Trimming cost V 2 bases and J 4 bases; bases outside gene matches: 6. The whole variable domain, remainder taken from reference TRBV5-6 and TRBJ2-7, is DAGVTQSPTHLIKTRGQQVTLRCSPKSGHDTVSWYQQALGQGPQFIFQYYEEEERQRGNFPDRFSGHQFPNYSSELNVNALLLGDSALYLCASSFSGRAGYEQYFGPGTRLTVT.

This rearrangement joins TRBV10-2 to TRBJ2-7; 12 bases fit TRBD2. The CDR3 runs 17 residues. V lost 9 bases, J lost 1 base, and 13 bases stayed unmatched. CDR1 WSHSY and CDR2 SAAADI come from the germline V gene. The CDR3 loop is CASRQGTSGFGSYEQYF. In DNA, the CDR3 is TGCGCCAGTCGCCAAGGGACTAGCGGGTTTGGGTCCTACGAGCAGTACTTC.

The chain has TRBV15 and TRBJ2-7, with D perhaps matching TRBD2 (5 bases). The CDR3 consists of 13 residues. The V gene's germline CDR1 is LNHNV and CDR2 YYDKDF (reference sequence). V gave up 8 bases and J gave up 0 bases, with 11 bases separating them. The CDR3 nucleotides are TGTGCCACCGCCCGGGATCGCTCCTACGAGCAGTACTTC. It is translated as CATARDRSYEQYF.